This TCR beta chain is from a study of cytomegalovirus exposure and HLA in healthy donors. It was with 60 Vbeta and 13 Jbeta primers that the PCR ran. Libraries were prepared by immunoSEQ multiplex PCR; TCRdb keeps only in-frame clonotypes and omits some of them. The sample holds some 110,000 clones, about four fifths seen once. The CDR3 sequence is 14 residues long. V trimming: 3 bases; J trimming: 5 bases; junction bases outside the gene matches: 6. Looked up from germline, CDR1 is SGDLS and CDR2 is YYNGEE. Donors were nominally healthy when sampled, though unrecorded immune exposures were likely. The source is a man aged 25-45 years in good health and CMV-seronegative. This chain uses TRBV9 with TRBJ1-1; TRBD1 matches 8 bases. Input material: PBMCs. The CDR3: CASSGRQGPTEAFF. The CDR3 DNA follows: TGTGCCAGCAGCGGTCGACAGGGGCCGACTGAAGCTTTCTTT.